This passage covers 16 T cell receptor beta chains from one sample sequenced in a study of neoadjuvant anti-PD-1 for oral cavity cancer. The data were produced by immunoSEQ multiplex PCR, yet TCRdb's version contains in-frame clones alone and is incomplete. This sample yields 7,200 or so clones, of which approximately 50% are seen a single time; more than 6% belongs to the top ten. The sequences come from tumor tissue, collected before nivolumab (anti-PD-1) treatment. Every receptor here comes from a person aged 35 to 85 with oral cavity squamous cell carcinoma.

The V gene is TRBV14, the J gene TRBJ1-4, with 7 bases fitting TRBD1. The V segment lost 4 bases and the J segment 14 bases; nucleotides outside the gene matches: 7. The CDR3 has 12 amino acids. Germline CDR1 reads SGHDN; CDR2 reads FVKESK. The CDR3 spells CASSPVGTVLFF. CDR3 bases: TGTGCCAGCAGCCCGGTGGGGACAGTTCTGTTTTTT. Supplemented by reference TRBV14 and TRBJ1-4, the full variable domain reads EAGVTQFPSHSVIEKGQTVTLRCDPISGHDNLYWYRRVMGKEIKFLLHFVKESKQDESGMPNNRFLAERTGGTYSTLKVQPAELEDSGVYFCASSPVGTVLFFGSGTQLSVL.

The J gene is TRBJ2-1, the V gene TRBV19; 9 nucleotides agree with TRBD1. Germline V gene data show CDR1 as LNHDA and CDR2 as SQIVND (reference sequence). This CDR3 has 15 amino acids. The V and J ends lost 5 bases and 3 bases, in that order; junction bases with no gene match: 5. CDR3 in DNA: TGTGCCAGTAGTCCTGGACAGGGGCACTACAATGAGCAGTTCTTC. Its translation: CASSPGQGHYNEQFF.

The V and J genes are TRBV28 and TRBJ2-2, with TRBD1 matching over 7 bases. The CDR3 has 16 residues. Germline assignment: CDR1 MDHEN and CDR2 SYDVKM. The ends lost 2 bases at V and 5 bases at J; junction bases unmatched: 8. The CDR3 DNA sequence: TGTGCCAGCAGTTTAATACCGGGACAGATTACCGGGGAGCTGTTTTTT. Translated: CASSLIPGQITGELFF.

The rearrangement joins TRBV18 to TRBJ2-1; D gene ambiguous. The CDR3 spans 12 residues. CDR1 and CDR2 (germline): KGHSH, LQKENI. Trimming stripped 2 bases from V and 8 bases from J, with 7 bases between. The CDR3 DNA is TGTGCCAGCTCACCAAGGTTGCATGAGCAGTTCTTC. Protein: CASSPRLHEQFF.

This chain joins TRBV29-1 and TRBJ1-1, with TRBD1 matching over 9 bases. The CDR3 covers 12 residues. V lost 7 bases and J lost 5; bases outside the gene matches: 5. Germline V gene sequence: CDR1 SQVTM, CDR2 ANQGSEA. The CDR3 coding sequence is TGCAGCGCCAGACAGGGGGGGACTGAAGCTTTCTTT. Protein sequence: CSARQGGTEAFF.

The V call is TRBV19, the J call TRBJ1-6, with a possible D match to TRBD1 (6 bases). Germline-derived CDR1 and CDR2 are LNHDA and SQIVND (reference sequence). The CDR3 covers 15 residues. Trimming pared 2 bases from V and 10 bases from J, leaving 15 bases between. The CDR3 DNA sequence: TGTGCCAGTAGTATACCCAGGGGCGGTGCGTCACCCCTCCACTTT. Encoded protein: CASSIPRGGASPLHF.

This clone was picked up a small number of times. The chain couples TRBV11-3 to TRBJ2-7; D is undetermined. Trimming took off 1 base at V and 2 bases at J, with 12 bases between the two ends. This CDR3 has 15 amino acids. The germline V gene has CDR1 SGHNT and CDR2 YENEEA. CDR3 region: CASSLGSGPTYEQYF. CDR3 DNA sequence: TGTGCCAGCAGCTTAGGTTCAGGCCCTACCTACGAGCAGTACTTC.

This sequence joins TRBV27 and TRBJ1-2; D gene ambiguous. V lost 5 bases to trimming and J lost 6 bases, with 19 bases between them. The CDR3 spans 15 residues. CDR1 is MNHEY and CDR2 is SMNVEV in the germline V gene (reference sequence). The CDR3 protein is CASSITGVPGNGYTF. As DNA, the CDR3 is TGTGCCAGCAGTATAACCGGGGTCCCGGGAAATGGCTACACCTTC.

This chain uses TRBV5-1 with TRBJ1-5; TRBD1 matches at 10 bases. The length of the CDR3 is 15 residues. The germline V gene has CDR1 SGHRS and CDR2 YFSETQ. V dropped 3 bases and J dropped 3; count of bases not matched to a gene: 3. The chain's CDR3 is CASSSGTGVNQPQHF. The CDR3 region has the DNA TGCGCCAGCAGCTCAGGGACAGGGGTCAATCAGCCCCAGCATTTT.

This chain joins TRBV10-1 and TRBJ2-4; 7 bases line up with TRBD1. After removal of 0 bases from V and 6 bases from J, the junction contained 2 bases not matched to a gene. This CDR3 contains 14 residues. Per germline, CDR1 WNHNN and CDR2 SYGVQD (reference sequence). The CDR3 DNA follows: TGCGCCAGCAGTGAGTCGACAGGGTCAAACATTCAGTACTTC. Protein sequence: CASSESTGSNIQYF.

The genes are TRBV18 and TRBJ2-5, with 7 bases that match TRBD2. Germline trimming cut 4 bases from V and 1 base from J; bases unmatched to any gene: 12. The CDR3 has 17 amino acids. From germline, CDR1 is KGHSH and CDR2 LQKENI. The CDR3 region has the DNA TGTGCCAGCTCACTCGAGTCCCGGACTAGAGGCCAAGAGACCCAGTACTTC. Protein sequence: CASSLESRTRGQETQYF. The full variable domain, completed using reference TRBV18 and TRBJ2-5, is NAGVMQNPRHLVRRRGQEARLRCSPMKGHSHVYWYRQLPEEGLKFMVYLQKENIIDESGMPKERFSAEFPKEGPSILRIQQVVRGDSAAYFCASSLESRTRGQETQYFGPGTRLLVL.

This chain uses TRBV5-1 with TRBJ2-6, with 11 positions matching TRBD1. There are 17 residues in the CDR3. Germline V gene data show CDR1 as SGHRS and CDR2 as YFSETQ. After removal of 3 bases from V and 1 base from J, the junction contained 3 bases not matched to a gene. The CDR3 coding sequence is TGCGCCAGCAGCTCGGACAGGGGGCTTTCTGGGGCCAACGTCCTGACTTTC. It yields the protein CASSSDRGLSGANVLTF.

The chain combines TRBV2 with TRBJ2-2; D might be TRBD1 (6 bases). Germline assignment: CDR1 SNHLY and CDR2 FYNNEI. V gave up 6 bases and J gave up 5 bases, with 10 bases separating them. The CDR3 totals 13 residues. The CDR3 bases are TGTGCCAGCAGCCCAAGGGGGACCGGGGAGCTGTTTTTT. Its protein is CASSPRGTGELFF.

The chain employs TRBV28 and TRBJ1-1; D remains unclear. This CDR3 region has 13 residues. V was shortened by 7 bases and J by 1 base, with 10 bases between the two germline ends. Germline assignment: CDR1 MDHEN and CDR2 SYDVKM. This chain's CDR3 is CASKGWGNTEAFF. CDR3 nucleotide sequence: TGTGCCAGCAAGGGTTGGGGGAACACTGAAGCTTTCTTT.

This clone was observed once. V gene TRBV7-2 combines with J gene TRBJ2-7, with a weak D call TRBD2 (6 bases). The CDR3 has 14 amino acids. CDR1 is SGHTA and CDR2 is FQGNSA in the germline V gene. V was cut by 6 bases and J by 0 bases, with 12 bases left in between. In nucleotides, the CDR3 is TGTGCCAGCAGGGGAGGCGGTAGCTCCTACGAGCAGTACTTC. As protein: CASRGGGSSYEQYF.

This chain connects TRBV29-1 to TRBJ1-2; 8 positions agree with TRBD1. The J segment lost 6 bases and the V segment lost 1 base, leaving 7 bases of the junction unmatched. Germline V gives CDR1 SQVTM, CDR2 ANQGSEA. This CDR3 is built from 14 residues. CDR3 residues: CSVEGGTGFNGYTF. CDR3 in DNA: TGCAGCGTTGAAGGGGGGACAGGTTTTAATGGCTACACCTTC.